A selection of T cell receptor beta chains follows, all from one sample in a study of control samples from healthy donors and cancer patients. Clones were read by immunoSEQ multiplex PCR, and TCRdb kept only the in-frame ones, dropping some. This table has 150,000 to 200,000 clones, around nine tenths appearing once. Specimen: blood. Receptor source: a man between 18 and 35 years old in good health. CDR3s include the opening cysteine and the closing phenylalanine or tryptophan. Fields, in order: V gene, J gene, D gene, clone size, CDR3 DNA, CDR3 protein. A D gene is named only where the DNA matches it firmly. Clone size is stated in some rows and not others, as once, few, many or a class when expanded.

TRBV6-2/TRBV6-3	TRBJ1-6	TRBD1	.	TGTGCCAGCAGTTACCCCTCGACAGGGAATTCACCCCTCCACTTT	CASSYPSTGNSPLHF
TRBV19	TRBJ1-5	.	.	TGTGCCAGTAGTATAGTAATCGGGTCCCCTAATCAGCCCCAGCATTTT	CASSIVIGSPNQPQHF
TRBV7-2	TRBJ2-5	TRBD1	.	TGTGCCAGCAGCTTATCACAGGGGGCAGGATTTGGGACCCAGTACTTC	CASSLSQGAGFGTQYF
TRBV19	TRBJ1-5	.	.	TGTGCCAGTAGTAAAGAACCAGGCCCCAATCAGCCCCAGCATTTT	CASSKEPGPNQPQHF
TRBV4-2	TRBJ1-2	.	.	TGTGCCAGCAGCCAAGTCGTTGGGGAGGACTATGGCTACACCTTC	CASSQVVGEDYGYTF
TRBV10-3	TRBJ2-4	TRBD1	.	TGTGCCATCGGGACAGGGGGAGAAATAGCCAAAAACATTCAGTACTTC	CAIGTGGEIAKNIQYF
TRBV9	TRBJ1-2	.	once	TGTGCCAGCAGCCTCAGGACGGGCCAATCCTATGGCTACACCTTC	CASSLRTGQSYGYTF
TRBV10-3	TRBJ1-3	.	.	TGTGCCATCAGTCCCGAAGTCTCTGGAAACACCATATATTTT	CAISPEVSGNTIYF
TRBV7-2	TRBJ1-4	.	.	TGTGCCAGCACCCCGGGGAGATCCGAAAAACTGTTTTTT	CASTPGRSEKLFF
TRBV7-9	TRBJ1-6	TRBD1	.	TGTGCCAGCAGCGCAAAACAGGGGGCAGGGTCACCCCTCCACTTT	CASSAKQGAGSPLHF
TRBV24-1	TRBJ2-1	TRBD2	.	TGTGCCGCCAGCTCTAGCGGGGGGGCCTACAATGAGCAGTTCTTC	CAASSSGGAYNEQFF
TRBV6-1	TRBJ2-7	.	.	TGTGCCAGCAGTGAACTGGGATCTTACGAGCAGTACTTC	CASSELGSYEQYF
TRBV6-6	TRBJ2-2	.	.	TGTGCCAGCAGCCCTAGCGGGGAGCTGTTTTTT	CASSPSGELFF
TRBV1	TRBJ2-3	.	.	TGCACCAGCAGCCAAGAAGAGGCGGGGGGGCCTTTACCGAACACAGATACGCAGTATTTT	CTSSQEEAGGPLPNTDTQYF
TRBV7-8	TRBJ2-7	.	.	TGTGCCAGCAGCTTAGGGAAAACCTACGAGCAGTACTTC	CASSLGKTYEQYF
TRBV7-9	TRBJ1-1	.	.	TGTGCCAGCAGCTTAGGTAGGGGTATGAACACTGAAGCTTTCTTT	CASSLGRGMNTEAFF
TRBV14	TRBJ1-1	.	.	TGTGCCAGCAGCCTCGGATTTGACACTGAAGCTTTCTTT	CASSLGFDTEAFF
TRBV19	TRBJ2-7	.	.	TGTGCCAGTAGTTCTAGGGGGTGGCACGAGCAGTACTTC	CASSSRGWHEQYF
TRBV10-3	TRBJ2-7	TRBD2	.	TGTGCCATCAGGGAAGTGGCGGCGGGGGCCTACGAGCAGTACTTC	CAIREVAAGAYEQYF
TRBV21-1	TRBJ2-1	.	.	TGTGCCAGCAGCAAAGTGCGCGACAATGAGCAGTTCTTC	CASSKVRDNEQFF
TRBV11-1	TRBJ2-1	TRBD2	.	TGTGCCAGCAGCAGCCGAGCGGGGCCTTCCTACAATGAGCAGTTCTTC	CASSSRAGPSYNEQFF
TRBV5-6	TRBJ2-3	TRBD1	.	TGTGCCAGCGACTCCGGGACAGGGGGGAGCACAGATACGCAGTATTTT	CASDSGTGGSTDTQYF
TRBV6-4	TRBJ1-2	TRBD1	.	TGTGCCAGCAATCAAGTGGCAGGGGGCGGAGGCTACACCTTC	CASNQVAGGGGYTF
TRBV28	TRBJ1-2	TRBD1	.	TGTGCCAGTCGGGACAGGGGGCGCTATGGCTACACCTTC	CASRDRGRYGYTF
TRBV4-3	TRBJ2-4	.	.	TGCGCCAGCAGCCAAGTGGGCGCAGGGACCCTCGGAAACATTCAGTACTTC	CASSQVGAGTLGNIQYF
TRBV28	TRBJ2-1	TRBD2	.	TGTGCCAGCAGTCCCCAGCGGGGCCGGGGGGATGAGCAGTTCTTC	CASSPQRGRGDEQFF
TRBV4-3	TRBJ1-5	.	.	TGCGCCAGCAGCCAAGATCGGTTACAGCCCCAGCATTTT	CASSQDRLQPQHF